Each of the 14 T cell receptor beta chains below was sequenced from the same sample in a study of T cell repertoires in cytomegalovirus infection. What these receptors recognize is not known. TCRdb redid the calling of the reads with MiXCR, one entry per CDR3 protein. Here the sample spans 550,000 to 700,000 distinct CDR3 sequences, just under 40% being singletons. The specimen was cultured PBMCs, collected from culture after CMV antigen stimulation. The receptors derive from a human donor in good health (CMV status not recorded). Some clones in this sample may be carry-over from other donors' samples.

The J gene is TRBJ2-7, the V gene TRBV20-1; unclear D gene. Looked up from germline, CDR1 is DFQATT and CDR2 is SNEGSKA (reference sequence). V gave up 6 bases and J gave up 3 bases, with 12 bases separating them. This CDR3 comprises 12 residues. This CDR3 reads CSATRRSYEQYF. The CDR3 coding sequence is TGCAGTGCCACCCGTAGGAGCTACGAGCAGTACTTC.

The chain carries TRBV6-6 and TRBJ1-1; TRBD1 might be the D (6 bases). Per germline, CDR1 MNHNY and CDR2 SVGAGI (reference sequence). The CDR3 covers 13 residues. The V end lost 10 bases, the J end lost 1 base, and 13 bases lay between the germline ends. CDR3 in DNA: TGTGCCACAACCTTGGGGGCGAACACTGAAGCTTTCTTT. It codes for CATTLGANTEAFF.

The chain carries TRBV7-6 and TRBJ1-1; D is unclear. Trimming stripped 2 bases from V and 6 bases from J, with 16 bases between. From germline, CDR1 is SGHVS and CDR2 FNYEAQ. This CDR3 contains 15 residues. The CDR3 nucleotides read TGTGCCAGCAGCTTATCTCCCGGAAGGGTCGCTGAAGCTTTCTTT. Protein product: CASSLSPGRVAEAFF.

This rearrangement joins TRBV7-2 to TRBJ2-7; TRBD1 agrees at 8 bases. CDR1 and CDR2 (germline): SGHTA, FQGNSA. With V trimmed by 2 bases and J by 2 bases, 5 bases remained unmatched. This CDR3 is 15 amino acids long. CDR3 bases: TGTGCCAGCAGCTTATGGGGGACAGGAACCTACGAGCAGTACTTC. This encodes CASSLWGTGTYEQYF.

This chain links TRBV5-1 with TRBJ2-1; D gene unclear. Trimming pared 7 bases from V and 7 bases from J, leaving 12 bases between. This CDR3 region has 12 residues. Germline V lookup: CDR1 SGHRS, CDR2 YFSETQ. The CDR3 protein is CASSWGMNEQFF. CDR3 in DNA: TGCGCCAGCTCCTGGGGTATGAATGAGCAGTTCTTC.

V is TRBV6-1 and J is TRBJ1-5; D remains unclear. This CDR3 is built from 15 residues. The germline CDR1 and CDR2 sequences are MNHNS and SASEGT. V lost 6 bases to trimming and J lost 6 bases, with 18 bases between them. CDR3 nucleotide sequence: TGTGCCAGCAGCCGCGCCCACGGGGTCGCTCAGCCCCAGCATTTT. Its protein product is CASSRAHGVAQPQHF.

The chain joins TRBV12-3 or TRBV12-4 to TRBJ2-4; 10 nucleotides match TRBD1. V shed 5 bases and J 3 bases; nucleotides not matched to a gene: 1. This CDR3 has 14 amino acids. The CDR3 DNA reads as TGTGCCAGCAGTCGGACAGGGGGCAAAAACATTCAGTACTTC. Its protein is CASSRTGGKNIQYF.

The V gene is TRBV3-1, the J gene TRBJ2-1; 9 bases agree with TRBD2. Germline values: CDR1 LGHDT, CDR2 YNNKEL (reference sequence). The CDR3 length is 16 residues. J lost 8 bases, V lost 1 base, and 9 bases had no gene match. DNA of the CDR3: TGTGCCAGCAGCCAAGTTTTTAGCGGGGGTTTCGATGAGCAGTTCTTC. Its translation: CASSQVFSGGFDEQFF.

J is TRBJ2-1 and V is TRBV6-6; 11 nucleotides agree with TRBD2. Unmatched junction bases numbered 23, after V lost 4 bases and J lost 9 bases. Germline V gene data show CDR1 as MNHNY and CDR2 as SVGAGI (reference sequence). The CDR3 is made up of 20 amino acids. In DNA form, the CDR3 reads TGTGCCAGCAGTTTTGACCTTTTAGCGGGAGGGCCTCCCGAATCAGTTGAGCAGTTCTTC. Protein: CASSFDLLAGGPPESVEQFF.

The chain recombines TRBV4-1 with TRBJ1-1; the match to TRBD1 covers 8 bases. The CDR3 runs 19 residues. The J segment lost 6 bases and the V segment lost 1 base, leaving 19 bases of the junction unmatched. Germline assignment: CDR1 MGHRA and CDR2 YSYEKL. The CDR3 DNA reads as TGCGCCAGCAGCCAAGTACCGCTTGAACAGGGGGGTAAGTTGGCTGAAGCTTTCTTT. Translated: CASSQVPLEQGGKLAEAFF.

This clonotype appeared a few times. J is TRBJ2-1 and V is TRBV6-1; TRBD2 aligns across 13 bases. Germline V gene data show CDR1 as MNHNS and CDR2 as SASEGT. The CDR3 loop spans 16 amino acids. J was trimmed by 5 bases and V by 5 bases; bases with no gene match: 6. CDR3: CASSPGLAGVDNEQFF. CDR3 nucleotides: TGTGCCAGCAGTCCCGGACTAGCGGGGGTGGACAATGAGCAGTTCTTC.

In this sample, this clonotype turned up a few times. J is TRBJ2-3 and V is TRBV7-6; 10 bases align to TRBD2. This CDR3 is 15 amino acids long. Germline V gene sequence: CDR1 SGHVS, CDR2 FNYEAQ. After removal of 4 bases from V and 3 bases from J, the junction contained 4 bases not matched to a gene. The CDR3 sequence: CASSSAGGPTDTQYF. For the CDR3, the DNA is TGTGCCAGCAGCTCAGCGGGGGGGCCAACAGATACGCAGTATTTT.

Ten or more counts support this clonotype. The chain is built from TRBV7-2 and TRBJ1-3; D possibly corresponds to TRBD1 (5 bases). Per germline, CDR1 SGHTA and CDR2 FQGNSA. Between the trimmed V and J ends, which lost 1 base and 2 bases, there was a span of 12 bases. The CDR3 spans 16 residues. For the CDR3, the DNA is TGTGCCAGCAGCTTAGAGGCCCCAGGGACTGGAAACACCATATATTTT. This gives the protein CASSLEAPGTGNTIYF.

The rearrangement joins TRBV5-5 to TRBJ2-1; 8 nucleotides match TRBD2. Trimming cost V 3 bases and J 6 bases; bases outside gene matches: 8. This CDR3 is 15 amino acids long. CDR1 is SGHKS and CDR2 is YYEKEE in the germline V gene (reference sequence). The CDR3 region has the DNA TGTGCCAGCAGCTCCGGGACTAGTTTGGGCAATGAGCAGTTCTTC. Translation: CASSSGTSLGNEQFF.